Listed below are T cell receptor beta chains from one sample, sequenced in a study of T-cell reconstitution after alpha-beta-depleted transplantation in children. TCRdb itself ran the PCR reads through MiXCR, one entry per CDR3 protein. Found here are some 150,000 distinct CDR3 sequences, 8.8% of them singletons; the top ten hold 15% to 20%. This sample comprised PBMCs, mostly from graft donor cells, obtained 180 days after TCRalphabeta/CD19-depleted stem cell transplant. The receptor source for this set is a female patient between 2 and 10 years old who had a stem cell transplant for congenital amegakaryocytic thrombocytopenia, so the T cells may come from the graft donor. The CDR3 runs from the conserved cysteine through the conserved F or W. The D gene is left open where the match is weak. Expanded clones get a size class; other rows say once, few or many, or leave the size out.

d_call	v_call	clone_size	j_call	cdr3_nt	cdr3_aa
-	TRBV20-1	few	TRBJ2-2	TGCAGTGCTAGAGGGAGAAGCACCGGGGAGCTGTTTTTT	CSARGRSTGELFF
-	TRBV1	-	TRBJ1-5	TGCACCAGCAGCCAGAGCAACCAGGGGGCGAGTAGCAATCAGCCCCAGCATTTT	CTSSQSNQGASSNQPQHF
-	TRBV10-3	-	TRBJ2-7	TGTGCCATCAGTGCCACTGACAGGTTAAAAACCTACGAGCAGTACTTC	CAISATDRLKTYEQYF
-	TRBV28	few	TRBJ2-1	TGTGCCAGCAGTTTAAAGAACGAATGTCTAGCATCCTTCGATTGGCAGTTCTTC	CASSLKNECLASFDWQFF
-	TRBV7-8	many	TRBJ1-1	TGTGCCAGCAGCGGCCGGATCGTAGGGCAGAACACTGAAGCTTTCTTT	CASSGRIVGQNTEAFF
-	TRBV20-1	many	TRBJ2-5	TGCAGCGCCGAGTTCCAAGAGACCCAGTACTTC	CSAEFQETQYF
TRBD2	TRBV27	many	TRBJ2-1	TGTGCCAGCGGCTTCTGGACTAGCGGGGGATCGAAGCAGTTCTTC	CASGFWTSGGSKQFF
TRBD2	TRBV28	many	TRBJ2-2	TGTGCCACAAAATTAGCGGGATCTCCCGGGGAGCTGTTTTTT	CATKLAGSPGELFF
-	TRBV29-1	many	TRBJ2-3	TGCAGCGTTGAAGTGAAGGCGGCAGATACGCAGTATTTT	CSVEVKAADTQYF
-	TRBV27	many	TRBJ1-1	TGTGCCAGCAGACCGGGTTTCGCGTACACTGAAGCTTTCTTT	CASRPGFAYTEAFF
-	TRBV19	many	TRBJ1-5	TGTGCCAGTAGTATAACGTACAGGGGCAATCAGCCCCAGCATTTT	CASSITYRGNQPQHF
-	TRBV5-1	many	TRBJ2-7	TGCGCCAGCAGCTTGTATCCGGGGCCGGTGGGCGAGCAGTACTTC	CASSLYPGPVGEQYF
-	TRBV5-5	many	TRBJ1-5	TGTGCCAGCAGCTTGGTTTCAGGTCAGCCCCAGCATTTT	CASSLVSGQPQHF
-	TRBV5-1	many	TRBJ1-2	TGCGCCAGCAGCGAGGGGACCTCTGGGTTCTATGGCTACACCTTC	CASSEGTSGFYGYTF
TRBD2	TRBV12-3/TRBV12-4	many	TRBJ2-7	TGTGCCAGCAGTTTAATGCTGCGGGAGGGCCGGAACGAGCAGTACTTC	CASSLMLREGRNEQYF
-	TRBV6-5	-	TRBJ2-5	TGTGCCAGCAGTTACTCCAGGGGTGGCCAAGAGACCCAGTACTTC	CASSYSRGGQETQYF
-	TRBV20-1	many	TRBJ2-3	TGCAGTGCTAGAGATCCGGCAGATACGCAGTATTTT	CSARDPADTQYF
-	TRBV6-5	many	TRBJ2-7	TGTGCCAGCAGTTACGGGCCCCGCTACGAGCAGTACTTC	CASSYGPRYEQYF
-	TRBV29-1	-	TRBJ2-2	TGCAGCGTTGACCAGGGCACCGGGGAGCTGTTTTTT	CSVDQGTGELFF
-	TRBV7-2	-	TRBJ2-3	TGTGCCAGCAGCTCCGCGTTCGGGACGGTCACCAATACGCAGTATTTT	CASSSAFGTVTNTQYF